A selection of T cell receptor beta chains follows, all from one sample in a study of OX40 agonist ivuxolimab in advanced cancers. Libraries were prepared by immunoSEQ multiplex PCR; TCRdb keeps only in-frame clonotypes and omits some of them. Found here are 85,000 or so clones, 80% to 90% of them singletons; the top ten hold just under 2%. Here the sequenced sample was CD4+ or CD8+ T cells sorted from blood, taken in a trial of the OX40 agonist ivuxolimab. These receptors came from an adult with an advanced solid tumor such as melanoma, head and neck, liver or kidney cancer. Each CDR3 is given without its conserved first and last residue.

v_gene: TRBV6-1
j_gene: TRBJ1-1
CDR3aa: ASSANPMNTEAF

v_gene: TRBV7-2
j_gene: TRBJ1-1
CDR3aa: ASSPTGGFVTEAF

v_gene: TRBV2
j_gene: TRBJ2-2
CDR3aa: ASSVGQNTGELF

v_gene: TRBV29-1
j_gene: TRBJ2-3
CDR3aa: SVPVGVTDTQY

v_gene: TRBV6-1
j_gene: TRBJ2-7
CDR3aa: ASRREGFEQY

v_gene: TRBV7-9
j_gene: TRBJ1-2
CDR3aa: ASSLRQVAAVGYT

v_gene: TRBV7-2
j_gene: TRBJ2-7
CDR3aa: ASSLGDLAGVDEQY

v_gene: TRBV29-1
j_gene: TRBJ2-7
CDR3aa: SVGQGARSEQY

v_gene: TRBV7-3
j_gene: TRBJ1-1
CDR3aa: ASSLGQINTEAF

v_gene: TRBV19
j_gene: TRBJ2-6
CDR3aa: ASSMMTGSRSGANVLT

v_gene: TRBV7-9
j_gene: TRBJ2-5
CDR3aa: ASRTGTGGWETQY

v_gene: TRBV9
j_gene: TRBJ1-4
CDR3aa: ASSVGAAARNEKLF

v_gene: TRBV7-9
j_gene: TRBJ2-5
CDR3aa: ASSLLSGGTGETQY

v_gene: TRBV7-9
j_gene: TRBJ1-2
CDR3aa: ASSSPSTGILGYT

v_gene: TRBV7-2
j_gene: TRBJ1-4
CDR3aa: ASSLVGDATNEKLF

v_gene: TRBV28
j_gene: TRBJ2-7
CDR3aa: ASSTDRGPYEQY

v_gene: TRBV28
j_gene: TRBJ2-1
CDR3aa: ASSKPGQGSWKQF

v_gene: TRBV27
j_gene: TRBJ2-6
CDR3aa: ASSLLMFSGANVLT

v_gene: TRBV5-1
j_gene: TRBJ1-4
CDR3aa: ASRRGRGEKLF

v_gene: TRBV7-2
j_gene: TRBJ1-4
CDR3aa: ASSLAKAYNEKLF

v_gene: TRBV19
j_gene: TRBJ1-4
CDR3aa: ASRPTGLISVGKLF

v_gene: TRBV30
j_gene: TRBJ2-3
CDR3aa: AWSVRLFYRDRGFPQQY

v_gene: TRBV11-2
j_gene: TRBJ2-7
CDR3aa: ASSLLGGAGAYEQY

v_gene: TRBV5-4
j_gene: TRBJ1-2
CDR3aa: ASSSDGRPYGYT

v_gene: TRBV5-4
j_gene: TRBJ1-4
CDR3aa: ASSQDRSTNEKLF

v_gene: TRBV19
j_gene: TRBJ1-1
CDR3aa: ASSIDRDWSTEAF

v_gene: TRBV11-2
j_gene: TRBJ2-7
CDR3aa: ASSRALGGYSYEQY

v_gene: TRBV7-2
j_gene: TRBJ2-3
CDR3aa: ASSPGGAGTDTQY

v_gene: TRBV7-6
j_gene: TRBJ1-1
CDR3aa: ASSLIGENTEAF

v_gene: TRBV30
j_gene: TRBJ2-3
CDR3aa: AWSVGARGTDTQY

v_gene: TRBV4-1
j_gene: TRBJ1-4
CDR3aa: ASGKTPAPTNEKLF

v_gene: TRBV29-1
j_gene: TRBJ1-1
CDR3aa: SVGVEVGRTEAF

v_gene: TRBV7-9
j_gene: TRBJ1-1
CDR3aa: ASTKTENTEAF

v_gene: TRBV4-3
j_gene: TRBJ1-1
CDR3aa: ASSQDYGAAF

v_gene: TRBV18
j_gene: TRBJ1-2
CDR3aa: ASSLSTGRSDGYT

v_gene: TRBV5-1
j_gene: TRBJ2-4
CDR3aa: ASSLTVAKNIQY

v_gene: TRBV6-6
j_gene: TRBJ1-6
CDR3aa: ASSYKESSYNSPLH

v_gene: TRBV7-9
j_gene: TRBJ1-2
CDR3aa: ASSSGTDPYGYT

v_gene: TRBV7-2
j_gene: TRBJ1-2
CDR3aa: ASSPRQVRSYT